The 32 T cell receptor beta chains reported below all come from one sample, sequenced in a study of response to subunit inactivated influenza vaccine. TCRdb independently ran MiXCR on the RT-PCR reads; one entry per CDR3 protein. In the table there are about 540,000 distinct CDR3 sequences, 20% to 25% of which are singletons. The sample also formed part of further work on T cells expressing NK-cell markers. Per that study: In generating TCR beta cDNA, 5'RACE template switching with UMIs was used.

This specimen consisted of CD4+ T cells sorted from PBMCs, obtained roughly 12 days after vaccination. These receptors were collected from a man aged 50 to 59 who received an inactivated influenza vaccine.

There are a few counts of this clonotype. The chain employs TRBV6-6 and TRBJ1-5; D remains ambiguous. V shed 2 bases and J shed 5 bases, with 7 bases lying between them. The CDR3 loop spans 13 amino acids. From germline, CDR1 is MNHNY and CDR2 SVGAGI (reference sequence). Here the CDR3 reads CASSYRRDQPQHF. In DNA, the CDR3 is TGTGCCAGCAGTTACCGCAGAGATCAGCCCCAGCATTTT.

This clonotype appeared a few times. This rearrangement joins TRBV11-2 to TRBJ2-2, with D possibly matching TRBD2 (5 bases). Trimming pared 4 bases from V and 5 bases from J, leaving 23 bases between. This CDR3 region has 18 residues. Germline CDR1 is SGHAT and CDR2 is FQNNGV. The CDR3 region has the DNA TGTGCCAGCAGCTCCCGGCCTTTGGGAGCGCTCGGGACCGGGGAGCTGTTTTTT. It yields the protein CASSSRPLGALGTGELFF.

The chain employs TRBV6-2 or TRBV6-3 and TRBJ2-7; 11 nucleotides match TRBD1. After removal of 4 bases from V and 7 bases from J, the junction contained 6 bases not matched to a gene. CDR1 is MNHEY, CDR2 SVGEGT, per germline. The CDR3 totals 14 residues. The CDR3 region is CASSFEDRGREQYF. The CDR3 nucleotides are TGTGCCAGCAGTTTCGAGGACAGGGGGCGAGAGCAGTACTTC.

The V call is TRBV11-3, the J call TRBJ2-5; 11 bases map to TRBD2. Germline CDR1 reads SGHNT; CDR2 reads YENEEA. V lost 5 bases, J lost 2 bases, and 7 bases stayed unmatched. CDR3 length: 16 residues. DNA for the CDR3: TGTGCCAGCAGCCTCCGGACTAGCGGGTTTCAAGAGACCCAGTACTTC. Translated, it gives CASSLRTSGFQETQYF.

The chain links TRBV7-8 to TRBJ2-2; D not resolved. The CDR3 runs 15 residues. Germline assignment: CDR1 SGHVS and CDR2 FQNEAQ. The V gene lost 1 base and the J gene lost 6 bases, with 12 bases spanning the gap. CDR3 region: CASSLGPRAAGELFF. Written as DNA, the CDR3 is TGTGCCAGCAGCTTAGGTCCAAGGGCGGCCGGGGAGCTGTTTTTT.

A few counts support this clonotype. The rearrangement uses TRBV18 and TRBJ2-2, with D unresolved. V lost 3 bases to trimming and J lost 1 base, with 6 bases between them. This CDR3 is 14 amino acids long. CDR1 is KGHSH, CDR2 LQKENI, per germline. This CDR3 is CASSPNLNTGELFF. The CDR3 DNA reads TGTGCCAGCTCACCGAATCTGAACACCGGGGAGCTGTTTTTT.

This clonotype was counted a single time. The CDR3 DNA is TGTGCCAGCACCCGGGCGACAGTCGGAAACTATGGCTACACCTTC. This encodes CASTRATVGNYGYTF. This chain connects TRBV12-5 to TRBJ1-2, with TRBD1 as a possible D gene (5 bases). Looked up from germline, CDR1 is LGHNT and CDR2 is FRNRAP. CDR3 length: 15 residues.

In its sample, this clonotype was seen a few times. This chain links TRBV12-3 or TRBV12-4 with TRBJ2-7; a weak D match, TRBD1 (6 bases). V was clipped by 6 bases and J by 4 bases, with 10 bases between them. CDR3 size: 12 residues. Here the CDR3 reads CASRDRPYEQYF. The CDR3 region has the DNA TGTGCCAGCAGAGACAGGCCTTACGAGCAGTACTTC.

This clonotype was seen more than once but under ten times. The chain carries TRBV7-8 and TRBJ2-7; no definite D call. Trimming removed 7 bases from V and 2 bases from J, with 18 bases in between. This CDR3 has 15 amino acids. Germline-derived CDR1 and CDR2 are SGHVS and FQNEAQ. The CDR3 sequence is CASMPLVGMTYEQYF. The DNA of the CDR3 is TGTGCCAGCATGCCCTTAGTGGGAATGACCTACGAGCAGTACTTC.

V is TRBV30 and J is TRBJ2-5; D gene uncertain. Trimming removed 4 bases from V and 8 bases from J, with 23 bases in between. Germline CDR1 reads GTSNPN; CDR2 reads SVGIG (reference sequence). The CDR3 runs to 15 residues. The CDR3 DNA reads TGTGCCTGGAATCTCCCTGGACCAATGTCCGGTACCCAGTACTTC. It is translated as CAWNLPGPMSGTQYF.

The sample holds a few counts of this clonotype. The V call is TRBV5-1, the J call TRBJ2-2; D not certain. The CDR3 consists of 15 residues. CDR1 is SGHRS and CDR2 is YFSETQ in the germline V gene. V dropped 2 bases and J dropped 0 bases, with 8 bases sitting between them. CDR3 amino acids: CASSFDTSNTGELFF. The CDR3 bases are TGCGCCAGCAGCTTCGACACTTCGAACACCGGGGAGCTGTTTTTT.

This clonotype showed up just a few times. This chain uses TRBV20-1 with TRBJ2-1; 7 nucleotides align to TRBD2. Per germline, CDR1 DFQATT and CDR2 SNEGSKA (reference sequence). This CDR3 is 14 amino acids long. J was trimmed by 7 bases and V by 4 bases; bases with no gene match: 10. CDR3 in DNA: TGCAGTGCTACAAGGGCGGGAGTGTGGAATGAGCAGTTCTTC. It codes for CSATRAGVWNEQFF.

This clonotype was counted a few times. V is TRBV5-1 and J is TRBJ2-3; D call uncertain. Trimming left V 0 bases short and J 7 bases short, with 9 bases between. The CDR3 is made up of 13 amino acids. CDR1 is SGHRS and CDR2 is YFSETQ in the germline V gene. CDR3 loop: CASSLAEAYTQYF. The CDR3 region has the DNA TGCGCCAGCAGCTTGGCAGAGGCCTATACGCAGTATTTT.

Only one count was recorded for this clonotype. The chain is built from TRBV6-5 and TRBJ1-4; D might be TRBD1 (5 bases). The germline gives CDR1 MNHEY, CDR2 SVGAGI. Trimming pared 2 bases from V and 4 bases from J, leaving 11 bases between. This CDR3 has 15 amino acids. DNA for the CDR3: TGTGCCAGCAGTTACGGGTCAGGGATTAATGAAAAACTGTTTTTT. This encodes CASSYGSGINEKLFF.

The chain joins TRBV7-9 to TRBJ2-2; 8 bases map to TRBD2. Trimming took 6 bases from V and 4 from J; bases not matched to a gene: 4. Germline CDR1 reads SEHNR; CDR2 reads FQNEAQ (reference sequence). The CDR3 covers 14 residues. CDR3 region: CASSFGRATGELFF. Here the CDR3 DNA reads TGTGCCAGCAGTTTCGGGAGGGCCACCGGGGAGCTGTTTTTT.

This chain uses TRBV20-1 with TRBJ1-2; 7 bases align to TRBD1. The junction had 8 bases not matched to a gene; V was cut back by 6 bases and J by 7 bases. Germline V lookup: CDR1 DFQATT, CDR2 SNEGSKA (reference sequence). This CDR3 is 12 amino acids long. This chain's CDR3 is CSARTGFPGYTF. For the CDR3, the DNA is TGCAGTGCCAGGACAGGCTTCCCTGGCTACACCTTC.

The chain combines TRBV4-3 with TRBJ2-7; 8 bases align to TRBD2. CDR3 length: 15 residues. The trim removed 0 bases at V and 3 bases at J, leaving 4 bases unmatched. Germline lookup yields CDR1 LGHNA and CDR2 YSLEER. The CDR3 is CASSQDGGGYYEQYF. CDR3 nucleotide sequence: TGCGCCAGCAGCCAAGACGGGGGGGGCTACTACGAGCAGTACTTC.

This clonotype was seen repeatedly, ten times or more. CDR3 protein: CASSETDTQYF. CDR3 in DNA: TGTGCCAGCAGCGAGACAGATACGCAGTATTTT. This chain joins TRBV7-9 and TRBJ2-3; D is ambiguous. The CDR3 consists of 11 residues. V was trimmed by 5 bases and J by 3 bases, leaving 3 bases between them. Germline values: CDR1 SEHNR, CDR2 FQNEAQ (reference sequence).

The chain joins TRBV5-4 to TRBJ1-5; D is unclear. This CDR3 comprises 15 residues. Germline lookup yields CDR1 SGHNT and CDR2 YYREEE (reference sequence). Trimming pared 0 bases from V and 5 bases from J, leaving 12 bases between. CDR3 DNA: TGTGCCAGCAGCTTGGACCCGGGATCTCATCAGCCCCAGCATTTT. Residues: CASSLDPGSHQPQHF.

This clonotype was recorded many times. The chain employs TRBV12-3 or TRBV12-4 and TRBJ2-7; 8 positions agree with TRBD1. CDR3 length: 13 amino acids. V dropped 9 bases and J dropped 0; count of bases not matched to a gene: 4. Here the CDR3 reads CASRDRSSYEQYF. The CDR3 region has the DNA TGTGCCAGTAGGGACAGGAGCTCCTACGAGCAGTACTTC.

Only a few counts were recorded for this clonotype. CDR3 DNA sequence: TGTGCCAGCAGCTTAGGAATTCCTGGGACAGGGACCTACGAGCAGTACTTC. Protein: CASSLGIPGTGTYEQYF. This chain joins TRBV7-2 and TRBJ2-7; 9 bases map to TRBD1. CDR3 length equals 17 residues. With 1 base clipped from V and 2 bases from J, the junction kept 9 bases outside the gene matches. Germline CDR1 is SGHTA and CDR2 is FQGNSA.

This clonotype was detected a few times. The V and J genes are TRBV11-2 and TRBJ2-3; D gene uncertain. The germline CDR1 and CDR2 sequences are SGHAT and FQNNGV. V was cut by 5 bases and J by 3 bases, with 9 bases left in between. The CDR3 length is 13 residues. The CDR3 region is CASSKPITDTQYF. The DNA for the CDR3 is TGTGCCAGCAGCAAACCGATTACAGATACGCAGTATTTT.

V is TRBV7-2 and J is TRBJ2-1; 8 bases fit TRBD2. The V segment lost 3 bases and the J segment 7 bases; nucleotides outside the gene matches: 8. Per the germline V gene, CDR1 is SGHTA and CDR2 is FQGNSA. The CDR3 consists of 15 residues. CDR3 coding DNA: TGTGCCAGCAGCTTGGCGGGAGGATTTCAAAATGAGCAGTTCTTC. It specifies CASSLAGGFQNEQFF.

This clonotype was counted a few times. The J gene is TRBJ2-5, the V gene TRBV24-1, with 12 bases that match TRBD2. After removal of 1 base from V and 3 bases from J, the junction contained 2 bases not matched to a gene. This CDR3 region has 16 residues. Germline V gives CDR1 KGHDR, CDR2 SFDVKD. For the CDR3, the DNA is TGTGCCACCAGTGATTTCGGACTAGCGGGGAAAGAGACCCAGTACTTC. Translated, it gives CATSDFGLAGKETQYF.

The sample holds many counts of this clonotype. V gene TRBV12-3 or TRBV12-4 combines with J gene TRBJ2-3, with 8 bases aligning to TRBD1. V trimming: 5 bases; J trimming: 7 bases; junction bases outside the gene matches: 2. CDR3 length: 12 amino acids. The CDR3 spells CASSDRGYTQYF. The CDR3 DNA reads TGTGCCAGCAGTGACAGGGGATATACGCAGTATTTT.

The chain is built from TRBV11-2 and TRBJ1-2; TRBD1 matches at 7 bases. The CDR3 extends over 14 amino acids. V lost 4 bases and J lost 8; bases outside the gene matches: 10. In germline, CDR1 is SGHAT, CDR2 FQNNGV. In DNA form, the CDR3 reads TGTGCCAGCAGCTACCGGACAGGACTGCTGGGCTACACCTTC. Translated: CASSYRTGLLGYTF.

This clonotype was seen at least ten times. This rearrangement joins TRBV27 to TRBJ1-6; D is ambiguous. Germline assignment: CDR1 MNHEY and CDR2 SMNVEV (reference sequence). This CDR3 comprises 14 residues. Trimming left V 6 bases short and J 0 bases short, with 6 bases between. The CDR3 region is CASRYYSYNSPLHF. As DNA, the CDR3 is TGTGCCAGCAGATATTACTCCTATAATTCACCCCTCCACTTT.

The chain is built from TRBV20-1 and TRBJ2-3, with 13 bases matching TRBD2. V lost 7 bases to trimming and J lost 1 base; unmatched junction nucleotides: 5. CDR1 DFQATT and CDR2 SNEGSKA come from the germline V gene (reference sequence). This CDR3 is built from 15 residues. This CDR3 reads CSGTSGSRGTDTQYF. CDR3 nucleotide sequence: TGCAGTGGGACTAGCGGGAGTCGGGGCACAGATACGCAGTATTTT.

The chain employs TRBV25-1 and TRBJ2-7; tentatively, D is TRBD1 (6 bases). The V end was cut by 1 base, the J end by 3 bases, with 10 bases between. Germline V gene data show CDR1 as MGHDK and CDR2 as SYGVNS. CDR3 length: 14 amino acids. The CDR3 DNA reads TGTGCCAGCAGTGAATTCTCGACAGGCTACGAGCAGTACTTC. Residues: CASSEFSTGYEQYF.

In this sample, this clonotype turned up a few times. The rearrangement uses TRBV28 and TRBJ2-1; maybe TRBD1 (5 bases). Trimming pared 5 bases from V and 2 bases from J, leaving 13 bases between. The germline V gene has CDR1 MDHEN and CDR2 SYDVKM. The CDR3 sequence is 15 residues long. CDR3 DNA: TGTGCCAGCAGTCGTAAGGGGCTTACCTACAATGAGCAGTTCTTC. It encodes CASSRKGLTYNEQFF.

This sequence joins TRBV4-1 and TRBJ2-5; 7 positions agree with TRBD1. The CDR3 has 16 residues. J gave up 5 bases and V 0 bases, and 9 bases lay outside the gene matches. CDR1 is MGHRA and CDR2 is YSYEKL in the germline V gene. CDR3 bases: TGCGCCAGCAGCCAAGAGTTGACAGGGAGTTGGGAGACCCAGTACTTC. Translated, it gives CASSQELTGSWETQYF.

This clonotype came up many times. The chain links TRBV29-1 to TRBJ2-2, with 7 bases matching TRBD1. Germline assignment: CDR1 SQVTM and CDR2 ANQGSEA. With 4 bases clipped from V and 4 bases from J, the junction kept 6 bases outside the gene matches. There are 14 residues in the CDR3. The chain's CDR3 is CSVGTGQITGELFF. The CDR3 DNA follows: TGCAGCGTTGGTACGGGACAGATCACCGGGGAGCTGTTTTTT.